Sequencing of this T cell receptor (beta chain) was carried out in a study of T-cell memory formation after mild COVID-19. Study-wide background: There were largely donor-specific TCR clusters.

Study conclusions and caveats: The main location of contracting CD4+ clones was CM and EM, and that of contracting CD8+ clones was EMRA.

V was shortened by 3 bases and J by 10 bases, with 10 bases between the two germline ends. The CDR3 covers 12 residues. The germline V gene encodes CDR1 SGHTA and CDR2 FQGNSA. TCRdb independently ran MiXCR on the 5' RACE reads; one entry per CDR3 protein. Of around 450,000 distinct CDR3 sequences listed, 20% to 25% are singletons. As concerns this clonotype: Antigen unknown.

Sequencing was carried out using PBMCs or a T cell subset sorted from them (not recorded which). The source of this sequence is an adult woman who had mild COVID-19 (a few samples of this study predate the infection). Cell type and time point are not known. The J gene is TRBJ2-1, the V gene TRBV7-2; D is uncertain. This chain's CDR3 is CASSFGGREQFF. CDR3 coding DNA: TGTGCCAGCAGCTTCGGTGGGCGGGAGCAGTTCTTC.